Below, one TCR beta chain is given with its context. Germline V gene sequence: CDR1 MGHRA, CDR2 YSYEKL. V lost 0 bases to trimming and J lost 4 bases; unmatched junction nucleotides: 7. The CDR3 runs to 16 residues. This entry comes from a study of siplizumab effects on memory and regulatory T cells. Produced via immunoSEQ multiplex PCR; TCRdb's table is partial and in-frame only. The repertoire has some 100,000 clones, over 90% of them found once; the top ten carry roughly 1.3%. Specimen: non-Treg CD4+ T cells sorted from blood. The chain employs TRBV4-1 and TRBJ2-7; 9 bases agree with TRBD2. This clonotype was sampled from a human donor in good health. The CDR3 coding sequence is TGCGCCAGCAGCCAAGAAACAGCGGGAGGTACGTACGAGCAGTACTTC. This translates into CASSQETAGGTYEQYF.